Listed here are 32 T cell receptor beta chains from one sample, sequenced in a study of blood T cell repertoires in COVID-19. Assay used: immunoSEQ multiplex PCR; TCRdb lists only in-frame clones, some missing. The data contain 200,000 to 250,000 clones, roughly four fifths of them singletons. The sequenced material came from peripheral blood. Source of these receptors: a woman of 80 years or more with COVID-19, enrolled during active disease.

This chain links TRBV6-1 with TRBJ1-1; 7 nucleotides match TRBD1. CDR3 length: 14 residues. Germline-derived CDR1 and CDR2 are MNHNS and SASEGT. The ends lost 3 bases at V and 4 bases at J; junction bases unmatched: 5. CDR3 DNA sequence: TGTGCCAGCAGTGAGGAACAGGGGATCACTGAAGCTTTCTTT. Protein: CASSEEQGITEAFF.

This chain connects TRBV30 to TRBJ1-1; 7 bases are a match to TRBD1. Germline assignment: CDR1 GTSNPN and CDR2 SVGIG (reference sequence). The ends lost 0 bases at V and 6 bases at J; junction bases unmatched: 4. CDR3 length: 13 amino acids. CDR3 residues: CAWSVDRAAEAFF. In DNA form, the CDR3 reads TGTGCCTGGAGTGTAGACAGGGCAGCTGAAGCTTTCTTT.

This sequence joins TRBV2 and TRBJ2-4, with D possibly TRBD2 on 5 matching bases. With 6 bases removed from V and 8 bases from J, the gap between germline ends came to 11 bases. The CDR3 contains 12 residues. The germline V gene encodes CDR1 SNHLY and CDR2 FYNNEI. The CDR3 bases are TGTGCCAGCAGCGACCCCGGGGACATTCAGTACTTC. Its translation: CASSDPGDIQYF.

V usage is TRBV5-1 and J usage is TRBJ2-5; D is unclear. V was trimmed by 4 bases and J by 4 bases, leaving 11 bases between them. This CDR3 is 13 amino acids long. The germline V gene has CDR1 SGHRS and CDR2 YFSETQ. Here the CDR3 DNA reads TGCGCCAGCAGCCTAGACCCCGGAGAGACCCAGTACTTC. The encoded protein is CASSLDPGETQYF.

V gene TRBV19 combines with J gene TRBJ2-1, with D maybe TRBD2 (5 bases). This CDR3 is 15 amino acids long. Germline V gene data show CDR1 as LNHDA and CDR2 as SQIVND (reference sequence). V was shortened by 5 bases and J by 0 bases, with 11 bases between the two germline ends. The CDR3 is CASSPKRSSYNEQFF. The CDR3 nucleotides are TGTGCCAGTAGTCCCAAGCGGAGCTCCTACAATGAGCAGTTCTTC.

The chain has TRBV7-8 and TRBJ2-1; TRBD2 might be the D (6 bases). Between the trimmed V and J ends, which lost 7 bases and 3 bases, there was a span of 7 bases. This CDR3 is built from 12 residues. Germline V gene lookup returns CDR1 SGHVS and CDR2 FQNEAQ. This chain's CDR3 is CASKGLYNEQFF. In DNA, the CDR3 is TGTGCCAGCAAGGGACTCTACAATGAGCAGTTCTTC.

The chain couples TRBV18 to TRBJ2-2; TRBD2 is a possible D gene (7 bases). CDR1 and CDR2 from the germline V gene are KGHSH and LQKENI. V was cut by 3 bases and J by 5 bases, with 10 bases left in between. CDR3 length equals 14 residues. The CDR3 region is CASSPAGATGELFF. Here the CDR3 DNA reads TGTGCCAGCTCACCGGCGGGGGCTACCGGGGAGCTGTTTTTT.

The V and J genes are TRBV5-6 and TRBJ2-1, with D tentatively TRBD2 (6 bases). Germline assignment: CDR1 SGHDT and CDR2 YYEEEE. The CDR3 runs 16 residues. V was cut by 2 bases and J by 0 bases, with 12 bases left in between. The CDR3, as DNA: TGTGCCAGCAGCTTACGGACTATTAGCTCCTACAATGAGCAGTTCTTC. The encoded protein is CASSLRTISSYNEQFF.

CDR3 bases: TGTGCCAGCAGCCGCACGGGACTTACTTCTAACTATGGCTACACCTTC. As protein: CASSRTGLTSNYGYTF. The J gene is TRBJ1-2, the V gene TRBV3-1 (or the pseudogene TRBV3-2); TRBD1 might be the D (5 bases). Trimming pared 4 bases from V and 0 bases from J, leaving 15 bases between. This CDR3 is built from 16 residues. CDR1 and CDR2 (germline): LGHDT, YNNKEL (reference sequence).

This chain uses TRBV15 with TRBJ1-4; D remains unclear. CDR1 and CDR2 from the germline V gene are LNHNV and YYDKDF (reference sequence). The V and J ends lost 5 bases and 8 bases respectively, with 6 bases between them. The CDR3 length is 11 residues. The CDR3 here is CATSRSEKLFF. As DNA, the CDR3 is TGTGCCACCAGCCGAAGCGAAAAACTGTTTTTT.

The CDR3 DNA sequence: TGTGCCAGCAGCTACCTACCTCGTGGTACGCAGTATTTT. This encodes CASSYLPRGTQYF. This chain connects TRBV7-3 to TRBJ2-3; D is unresolved. Germline assignment: CDR1 SGHTA and CDR2 FQGTGA. CDR3 length equals 13 residues. The V gene lost 4 bases and the J gene lost 8 bases, with 13 bases spanning the gap.

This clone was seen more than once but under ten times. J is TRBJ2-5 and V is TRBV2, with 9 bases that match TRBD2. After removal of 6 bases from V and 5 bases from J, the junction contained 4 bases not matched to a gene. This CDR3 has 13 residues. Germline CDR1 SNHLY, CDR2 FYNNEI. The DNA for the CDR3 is TGTGCCAGCAGGGGGACTAGCCGGGAGACCCAGTACTTC. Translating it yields CASRGTSRETQYF.

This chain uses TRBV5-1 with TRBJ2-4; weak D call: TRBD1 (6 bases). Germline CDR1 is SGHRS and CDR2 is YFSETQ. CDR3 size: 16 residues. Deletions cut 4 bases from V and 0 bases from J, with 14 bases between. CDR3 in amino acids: CASSVDSLIAKNIQYF. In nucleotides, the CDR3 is TGCGCCAGCAGCGTGGACAGCCTCATAGCCAAAAACATTCAGTACTTC.

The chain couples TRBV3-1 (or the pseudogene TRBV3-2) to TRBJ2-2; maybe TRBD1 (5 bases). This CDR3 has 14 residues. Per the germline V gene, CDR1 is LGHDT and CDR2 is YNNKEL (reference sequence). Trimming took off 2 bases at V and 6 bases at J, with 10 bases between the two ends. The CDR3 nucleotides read TGTGCCAGCAGCCAAACACAGACAGCCGGGGAGCTGTTTTTT. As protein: CASSQTQTAGELFF.

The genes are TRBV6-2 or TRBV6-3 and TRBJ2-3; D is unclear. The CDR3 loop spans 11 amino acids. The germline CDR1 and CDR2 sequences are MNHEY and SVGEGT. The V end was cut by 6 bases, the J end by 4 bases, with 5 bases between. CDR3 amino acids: CASSSSDTQYF. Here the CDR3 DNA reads TGTGCCAGCAGCTCTTCAGATACGCAGTATTTT.

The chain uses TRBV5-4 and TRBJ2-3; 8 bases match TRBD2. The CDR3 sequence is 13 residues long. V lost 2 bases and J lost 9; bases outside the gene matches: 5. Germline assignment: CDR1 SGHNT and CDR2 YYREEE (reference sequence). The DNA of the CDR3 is TGTGCCAGCAGCTTAGCGGGGGTGAGGACGCAGTATTTT. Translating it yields CASSLAGVRTQYF. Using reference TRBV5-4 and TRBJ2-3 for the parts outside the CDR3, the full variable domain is ETGVTQSPTHLIKTRGQQVTLRCSSQSGHNTVSWYQQALGQGPQFIFQYYREEENGRGNFPPRFSGLQFPNYSSELNVNALELDDSALYLCASSLAGVRTQYFGPGTRLTVL.

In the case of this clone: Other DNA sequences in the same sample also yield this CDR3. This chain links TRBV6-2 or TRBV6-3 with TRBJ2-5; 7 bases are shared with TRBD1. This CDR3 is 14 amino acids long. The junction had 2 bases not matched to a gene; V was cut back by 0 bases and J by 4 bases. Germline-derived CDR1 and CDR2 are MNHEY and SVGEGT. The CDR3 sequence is CASSYSGGRETQYF. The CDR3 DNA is TGTGCCAGCAGTTACTCAGGGGGCCGAGAGACCCAGTACTTC.

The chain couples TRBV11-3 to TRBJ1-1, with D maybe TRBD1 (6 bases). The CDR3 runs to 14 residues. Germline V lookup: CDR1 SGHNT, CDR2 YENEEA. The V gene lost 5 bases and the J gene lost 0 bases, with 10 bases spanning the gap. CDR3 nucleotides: TGTGCCAGCAGCCTACAGGGACTGAACACTGAAGCTTTCTTT. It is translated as CASSLQGLNTEAFF.

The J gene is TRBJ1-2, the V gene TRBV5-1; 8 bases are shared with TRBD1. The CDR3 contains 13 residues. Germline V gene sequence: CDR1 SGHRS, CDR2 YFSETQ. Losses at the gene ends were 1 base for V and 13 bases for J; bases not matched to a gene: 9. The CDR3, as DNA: TGCGCCAGCAGCTTGTCGGGACAGGCGGCCGGCACCTTC. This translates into CASSLSGQAAGTF.

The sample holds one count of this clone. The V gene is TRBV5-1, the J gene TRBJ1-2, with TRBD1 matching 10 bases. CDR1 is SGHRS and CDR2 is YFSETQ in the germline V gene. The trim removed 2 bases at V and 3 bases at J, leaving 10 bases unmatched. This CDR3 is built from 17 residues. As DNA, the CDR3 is TGCGCCAGCAGCTTAGGGACAGGGGCCCAAGGGGACTATGGCTACACCTTC. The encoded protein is CASSLGTGAQGDYGYTF.

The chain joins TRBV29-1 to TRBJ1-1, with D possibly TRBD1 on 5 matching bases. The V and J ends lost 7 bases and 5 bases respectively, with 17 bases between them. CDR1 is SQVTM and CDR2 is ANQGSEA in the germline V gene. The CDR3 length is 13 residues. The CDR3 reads CSGLRGGWTEAFF. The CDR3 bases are TGCAGCGGATTGCGTGGGGGGTGGACTGAAGCTTTCTTT.

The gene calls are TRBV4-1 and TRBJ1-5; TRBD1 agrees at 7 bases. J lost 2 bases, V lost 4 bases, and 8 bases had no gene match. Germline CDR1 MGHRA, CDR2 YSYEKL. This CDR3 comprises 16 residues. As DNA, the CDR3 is TGCGCCAGCAGCCGTTTACAGGGGATGGGCAATCAGCCCCAGCATTTT. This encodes CASSRLQGMGNQPQHF.

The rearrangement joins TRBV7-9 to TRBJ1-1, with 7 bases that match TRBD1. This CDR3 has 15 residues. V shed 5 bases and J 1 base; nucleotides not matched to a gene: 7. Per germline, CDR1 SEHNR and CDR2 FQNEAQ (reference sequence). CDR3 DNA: TGTGCCAGCAGCCGAACCGGGACAGCGAACACTGAAGCTTTCTTT. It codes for CASSRTGTANTEAFF. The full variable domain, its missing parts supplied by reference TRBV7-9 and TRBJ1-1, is DTGVSQNPRHKITKRGQNVTFRCDPISEHNRLYWYRQTLGQGPEFLTYFQNEAQLEKSRLLSDRFSAERPKGSFSTLEIQRTEQGDSAMYLCASSRTGTANTEAFFGQGTRLTVV.

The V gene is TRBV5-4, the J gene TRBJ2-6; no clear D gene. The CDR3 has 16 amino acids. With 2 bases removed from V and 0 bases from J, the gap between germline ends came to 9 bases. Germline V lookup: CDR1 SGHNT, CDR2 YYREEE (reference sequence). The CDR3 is CASSFRLNSGANVLTF. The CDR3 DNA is TGTGCCAGCAGCTTCAGGCTAAACTCTGGGGCCAACGTCCTGACTTTC.

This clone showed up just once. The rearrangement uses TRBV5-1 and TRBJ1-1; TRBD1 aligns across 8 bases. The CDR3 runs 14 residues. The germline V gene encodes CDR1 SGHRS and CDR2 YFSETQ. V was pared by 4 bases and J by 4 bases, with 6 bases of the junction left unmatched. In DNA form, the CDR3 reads TGCGCCAGCAGCCGAACGGGACAGGCCACTGAAGCTTTCTTT. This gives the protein CASSRTGQATEAFF.

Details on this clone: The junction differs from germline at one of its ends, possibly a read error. The chain's CDR3 is CASRPGTGNAGELFF. The CDR3 nucleotides are TGTGCCAGCAGACCCGGGACAGGGAACGCCGGGGAGCTGTTTTTT. The chain carries TRBV6-5 and TRBJ2-2, with 9 nucleotides matching TRBD1. This CDR3 spans 15 amino acids. From germline, CDR1 is MNHEY and CDR2 SVGAGI.

The CDR3 protein is CASSQLNEQYF. For the CDR3, the DNA is TGTGCCAGCAGCCAATTAAACGAGCAGTACTTC. This chain joins TRBV3-1 (or the pseudogene TRBV3-2) and TRBJ2-7; D remains unclear. This CDR3 has 11 residues. Between the trimmed V and J ends, which lost 2 bases and 5 bases, there was a span of 4 bases. Germline CDR1 and CDR2: LGHDT and YNNKEL (reference sequence).

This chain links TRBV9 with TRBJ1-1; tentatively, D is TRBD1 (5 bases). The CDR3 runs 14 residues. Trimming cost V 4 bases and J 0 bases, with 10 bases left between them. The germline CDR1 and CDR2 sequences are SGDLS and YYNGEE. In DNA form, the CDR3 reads TGTGCCAGCAGCCCCAGGGCACTGAACACTGAAGCTTTCTTT. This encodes CASSPRALNTEAFF. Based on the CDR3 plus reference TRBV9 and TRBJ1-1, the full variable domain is DSGVTQTPKHLITATGQRVTLRCSPRSGDLSVYWYQQSLDQGLQFLIQYYNGEERAKGNILERFSAQQFPDLHSELNLSSLELGDSALYFCASSPRALNTEAFFGQGTRLTVV.

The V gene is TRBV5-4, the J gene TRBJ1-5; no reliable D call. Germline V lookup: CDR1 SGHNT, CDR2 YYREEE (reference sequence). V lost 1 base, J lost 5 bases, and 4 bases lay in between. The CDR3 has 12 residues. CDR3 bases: TGTGCCAGCAGCTTGTTCGATCAGCCCCAGCATTTT. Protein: CASSLFDQPQHF.

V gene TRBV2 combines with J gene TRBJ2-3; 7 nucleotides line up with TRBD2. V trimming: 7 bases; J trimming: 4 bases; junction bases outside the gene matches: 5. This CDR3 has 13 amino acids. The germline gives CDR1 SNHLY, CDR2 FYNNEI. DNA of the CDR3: TGTGCCAGCAAAAGGGACTACTCAGATACGCAGTATTTT. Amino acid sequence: CASKRDYSDTQYF.

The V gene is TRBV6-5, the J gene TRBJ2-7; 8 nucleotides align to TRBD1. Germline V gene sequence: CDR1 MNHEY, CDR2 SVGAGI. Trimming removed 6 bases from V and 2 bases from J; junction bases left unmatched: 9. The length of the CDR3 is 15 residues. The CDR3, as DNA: TGTGCCAGCAGGTCCGGGACAGGCCGAACCTACGAGCAGTACTTC. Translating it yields CASRSGTGRTYEQYF.

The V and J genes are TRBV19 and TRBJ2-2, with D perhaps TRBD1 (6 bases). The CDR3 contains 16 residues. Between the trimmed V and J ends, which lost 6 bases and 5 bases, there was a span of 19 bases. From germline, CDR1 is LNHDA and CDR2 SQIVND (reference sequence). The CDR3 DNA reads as TGTGCCAGTAGCCGCAGGGGTTTAGGTCGGACCGGGGAGCTGTTTTTT. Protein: CASSRRGLGRTGELFF.